A selection of T cell receptor beta chains follows, all from one sample in a study of cytomegalovirus exposure and HLA in healthy donors. Using immunoSEQ multiplex PCR, the repertoire was profiled, and TCRdb retains in-frame clones only, with some absent. The data contain about 190,000 clones, 86% of them seen just once; the ten biggest clones take up roughly 1.5%. Material: PBMCs. The receptor source for this set is a woman in her late teens or twenties in good health and CMV-seronegative. Each CDR3 is given with its conserved first and last residue. Fields, in order: CDR3 protein, CDR3 DNA, J gene, V gene, D gene, clone size. D genes are given only for firm matches. The size field is filled for only some rows; it gives once, few, many or a size class.

CDR3: CAWSAPGQGKTYEQYF
DNA: TGTGCCTGGAGTGCCCCGGGACAGGGGAAGACCTACGAGCAGTACTTC
J: TRBJ2-7
V: TRBV30
D: TRBD1
size: NA

CDR3: CASSRGQGIDNEQFF
DNA: TGTGCCAGCAGCCGCGGACAGGGAATCGACAATGAGCAGTTCTTC
J: TRBJ2-1
V: TRBV7-9
D: TRBD1
size: NA

CDR3: CASKGQGNYGYTF
DNA: TGTGCCAGCAAGGGACAGGGGAACTATGGCTACACCTTC
J: TRBJ1-2
V: TRBV6-4
D: TRBD1
size: once

CDR3: CASSKSQIETGTSGSYEQYF
DNA: TGTGCCAGCAGCAAATCGCAAATTGAAACCGGGACTAGCGGGAGTTACGAGCAGTACTTC
J: TRBJ2-7
V: TRBV21-1
D: NA
size: NA

CDR3: CASSQDRGRTNTGELFF
DNA: TGTGCCAGCAGCCAAGATCGTGGCCGAACGAACACCGGGGAGCTGTTTTTT
J: TRBJ2-2
V: TRBV4-2
D: NA
size: NA

CDR3: CASSLLAGGLDTDTQYF
DNA: TGTGCCAGCAGTCTACTAGCGGGAGGCCTTGACACAGATACGCAGTATTTT
J: TRBJ2-3
V: TRBV27
D: TRBD2
size: NA

CDR3: CASSENRWAGVQPQHF
DNA: TGTGCCAGCAGTGAGAATCGGTGGGCAGGGGTCCAGCCCCAGCATTTT
J: TRBJ1-5
V: TRBV2
D: NA
size: once

CDR3: CASSLLLAGGSTDTQYF
DNA: TGCGCCAGCAGCTTGCTGCTAGCGGGGGGGAGCACAGATACGCAGTATTTT
J: TRBJ2-3
V: TRBV5-1
D: TRBD2
size: NA

CDR3: CASSLMGYSGTNNEQFF
DNA: TGTGCCAGCAGCTTGATGGGATATAGCGGGACAAACAATGAGCAGTTCTTC
J: TRBJ2-1
V: TRBV5-4
D: TRBD2
size: NA

CDR3: CARSHSNDQGFGYDEQYF
DNA: TGTGCCAGAAGCCACTCTAACGACCAGGGTTTCGGATACGACGAGCAGTACTTC
J: TRBJ2-7
V: TRBV5-3
D: NA
size: NA

CDR3: CAATGGAGTEAFF
DNA: TGTGCCGCCACGGGGGGAGCGGGGACTGAAGCTTTCTTT
J: TRBJ1-1
V: TRBV18
D: NA
size: NA

CDR3: CASSPGAALYEQYF
DNA: TGCGCCAGCAGCCCTGGGGCAGCCCTTTACGAGCAGTACTTC
J: TRBJ2-7
V: TRBV5-1
D: NA
size: NA

CDR3: CASVAGGRTDTQYF
DNA: TGCGCCAGCGTAGCGGGGGGTCGCACAGATACGCAGTATTTT
J: TRBJ2-3
V: TRBV5-1
D: TRBD2
size: NA

CDR3: CASSQETLAGGGDTQYF
DNA: TGCGCCAGCAGCCAAGAAACTCTAGCGGGAGGCGGGGATACGCAGTATTTT
J: TRBJ2-3
V: TRBV4-1
D: TRBD2
size: NA

CDR3: CASSLSGRDTEAFF
DNA: TGTGCCAGCAGCTTATCCGGGCGGGACACTGAAGCTTTCTTT
J: TRBJ1-1
V: TRBV7-9
D: NA
size: NA

CDR3: CASTKGLAAYNEQFF
DNA: TGTGCCAGCACCAAGGGACTAGCGGCCTACAATGAGCAGTTCTTC
J: TRBJ2-1
V: TRBV7-2
D: TRBD2
size: NA

CDR3: CASSQESLGPGSTDTQYF
DNA: TGCGCCAGCAGCCAAGAAAGTTTGGGCCCTGGTAGCACAGATACGCAGTATTTT
J: TRBJ2-3
V: TRBV4-1
D: NA
size: NA

CDR3: CASSRPRDRGYGYTF
DNA: TGTGCCAGCTCACGGCCGAGGGACAGGGGGTATGGCTACACCTTC
J: TRBJ1-2
V: TRBV18
D: TRBD1
size: NA

CDR3: CASSQVYSNQPQHF
DNA: TGCGCCAGCAGCCAAGTGTATAGCAATCAGCCCCAGCATTTT
J: TRBJ1-5
V: TRBV4-1
D: NA
size: NA

CDR3: CSVEFGRGNGYTF
DNA: TGCAGCGTTGAATTCGGCAGGGGTAATGGCTACACCTTC
J: TRBJ1-2
V: TRBV29-1
D: NA
size: NA

CDR3: CASSSAGDPVSYEQYF
DNA: TGTGCCAGCAGCTCCGCAGGGGACCCGGTCTCCTACGAGCAGTACTTC
J: TRBJ2-7
V: TRBV5-6
D: NA
size: NA

CDR3: CASSSGGQGYNEQFF
DNA: TGTGCCAGCAGCTCGGGGGGACAGGGGTACAATGAGCAGTTCTTC
J: TRBJ2-1
V: TRBV5-4
D: TRBD1
size: NA

CDR3: CASSRDYASGYEQYF
DNA: TGTGCCAGCAGCCGCGACTATGCTTCGGGCTACGAGCAGTACTTC
J: TRBJ2-7
V: TRBV7-2
D: NA
size: NA

CDR3: CASGTGTSYEQYF
DNA: TGTGCCAGCGGGACAGGGACTTCTTACGAGCAGTACTTC
J: TRBJ2-7
V: TRBV11-2
D: TRBD1
size: NA

CDR3: CASSSRDRGFNEQFF
DNA: TGTGCCAGCAGCTCCCGGGACAGGGGGTTCAATGAGCAGTTCTTC
J: TRBJ2-1
V: TRBV11-1
D: TRBD1
size: NA